What follows describes a single TCR beta chain. With 2 bases removed from V and 5 bases from J, the gap between germline ends came to 10 bases. The CDR3 has 14 amino acids. Germline values: CDR1 MDHEN, CDR2 SYDVKM. Recent vaccinations or acute infections were absent in the healthy HIV-negative adult donors. All the donors were Caucasian adults who lived in Nashville, Tennessee. The entry originates in a study of shared clonotypes between healthy human individuals. The protocol was immunoSEQ multiplex PCR, while the TCRdb copy is restricted to in-frame clones and leaves out a portion. The sample holds fewer than 650,000 clones, around 78% seen once.

The sample taken for sequencing was PBMCs. V and J are TRBV28 and TRBJ1-5; TRBD1 is a possible D gene (5 bases). This clonotype originated in a middle-aged woman in good health. Some clones in this sample may be carry-over from other donors' samples. The CDR3 protein is CASSLMSGYQPQHF. As DNA, the CDR3 is TGTGCCAGCAGTTTAATGTCAGGGTATCAGCCCCAGCATTTT.